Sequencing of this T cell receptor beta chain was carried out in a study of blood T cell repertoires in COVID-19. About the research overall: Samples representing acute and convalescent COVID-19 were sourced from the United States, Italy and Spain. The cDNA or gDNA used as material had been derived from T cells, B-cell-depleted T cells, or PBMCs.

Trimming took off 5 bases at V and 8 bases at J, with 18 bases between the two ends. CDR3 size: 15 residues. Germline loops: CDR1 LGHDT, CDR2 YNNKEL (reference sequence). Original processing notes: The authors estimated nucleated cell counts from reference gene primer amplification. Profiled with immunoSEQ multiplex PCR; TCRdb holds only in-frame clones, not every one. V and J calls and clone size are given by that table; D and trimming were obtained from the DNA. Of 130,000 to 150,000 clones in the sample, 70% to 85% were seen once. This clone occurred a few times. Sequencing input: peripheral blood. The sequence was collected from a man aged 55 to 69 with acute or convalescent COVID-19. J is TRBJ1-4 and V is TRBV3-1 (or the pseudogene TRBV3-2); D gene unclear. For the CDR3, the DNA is TGTGCCAGCAGCGCCGAGCCCCTGAAGCCAGAAAAACTGTTTTTT. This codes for CASSAEPLKPEKLFF.